The present T cell receptor (beta chain) was sequenced within a study of T cells in women clearing cervical HPV infection. Study at large: Cases were women with histologically confirmed HPV16-related CIN3 or worse, including a couple of invasive cancers. Case blood was drawn when the lesion was first found; control blood after infection became undetectable.

V was pared by 6 bases and J by 4 bases, with 6 bases of the junction left unmatched. The CDR3 spans 15 residues. immunoSEQ multiplex PCR used an average of 1200 ng genomic DNA. Method: immunoSEQ multiplex PCR; TCRdb's copy keeps in-frame clones and lacks some. The sample includes under 45,000 clones. Comment on this clone: The CDR3 end is not reached by the read, which stops 3 residues before it; the germline J gene fills it in.

Input material: blood buffy coat. This TCR came from a woman between 18 and 70 years old with a cervical HPV16 infection that either progressed to CIN3+ or cleared (not recorded which). V is TRBV12-3 or TRBV12-4 and J is TRBJ1-2, with TRBD1 identical over 12 bases. The CDR3: CASSRDRGRTYGYTF. The DNA read from the CDR3 is TGTGCCAGCAGCCGGGACAGGGGGCGAACCTATGGC.